This note documents a single T cell receptor (beta chain) sequence. Its antigen remains unknown. This sample also contains other DNA sequences that code for the same CDR3. These data belong to a study of cytomegalovirus exposure and HLA in healthy donors. The CDR3 extends over 13 amino acids. Germline CDR1 and CDR2: SNHLY and FYNNEI. Trimming removed 4 bases from V and 4 bases from J, with 11 bases in between. Study-level points and caveats: Analysis was carried out at a later point, and it linked a missense DCLRE1C variant to TCR beta V- and J-gene trimming. Equally common other TCR beta chains were less clonally expanded than HLA-associated ones, a later analysis found.

Primers included in the PCR were 60 Vbeta and 13 Jbeta primers. TCRdb's copy holds only in-frame clones and misses some; the assay was immunoSEQ multiplex PCR. The repertoire table contains 200,000 to 250,000 clones. The origin of this receptor is a girl aged 2-10 years in good health and CMV-seropositive. The J gene is TRBJ2-7, the V gene TRBV2, with a weak D call TRBD2 (6 bases). The sequenced material came from PBMCs. The CDR3 here is CASSARGTYEQYF. The CDR3 bases are TGTGCCAGCAGTGCGCGGGGAACGTACGAGCAGTACTTC.